This T cell receptor (beta chain) was documented in a study of early stage breast cancer tumors. TCRdb's copy holds only in-frame clones and misses some; the assay was immunoSEQ multiplex PCR. The sample holds around 53,000 clones; just over 90% are singletons and the top ten take approximately 5%. The V and J ends lost 2 bases and 11 bases respectively, with 21 bases between them. Germline V gene data show CDR1 as MNHNS and CDR2 as SASEGT. This CDR3 has 15 amino acids. The sequenced sample was blood. This chain links TRBV6-1 with TRBJ1-1; D is ambiguous. This TCR was recovered from a person between 70 and 80 years old with breast cancer. As DNA, the CDR3 is TGTGCCAGCAGTGAAAGGAACGTCCGCGGAGGGAACGCTTTCTTT. This codes for CASSERNVRGGNAFF.